This T cell receptor (beta chain) was recovered during a study of low-dose radiotherapy and immunotherapy resistance in tumors. Priming of first-strand cDNA relied on TRAV- and TRBV-specific primers (covering alpha and beta chains). A constant-region primer paired with the V-primer adapter amplified TCRs over 20 PCR cycles. TCRdb used MiXCR to reprocess the reads, holding one entry per CDR3 protein. Of 8,500 to 14,000 distinct CDR3 sequences in the sample, 40% to 65% were seen once. The receptor was isolated from a human donor with advanced metastatic prostate, ovarian, gallbladder or colorectal cancer (not recorded which). This table probably holds off-target reads from a library built for another chain.

For the CDR3, the DNA is TGTGCCATCAGTGAGTCGGCGAATCCGAGATCCTACGAGCAGTACTTC. This sequence encodes CAISESANPRSYEQYF. The chain recombines TRBV10-3 with TRBJ2-7; no definite D call. V lost 0 bases and J lost 1, with 13 bases in between. Germline CDR1 is ENHRY and CDR2 is SYGVKD. The CDR3 is 16 residues long.